This T cell receptor beta chain was retrieved from a study of blood T cells in healthy people across ages. A J-beta primer mix and a sample-barcoded 5' primer were used in a second PCR of about 7 to 12 cycles. TCRdb called the 5' RACE reads again in MiXCR, with one record for every CDR3 protein. The sample contains some 1.6 million distinct CDR3 sequences, roughly 32% of which appear only once. With V trimmed by 5 bases and J by 2 bases, 9 bases remained unmatched. The CDR3 consists of 15 residues. Germline V gene data show CDR1 as DFQATT and CDR2 as SNEGSKA (reference sequence). The sequence came from a woman aged 25 to 39 in good health. The chain couples TRBV20-1 to TRBJ2-7, with 10 bases matching TRBD2. The sequenced sample consisted of blood. The CDR3 region has the DNA TGCAGTGCTGGAATTGGAGGGACTAGCGCCTACGAGCAGTACTTC. Amino acid sequence: CSAGIGGTSAYEQYF.